This T cell receptor (beta chain) was sequenced in a study of OX40 agonist ivuxolimab in advanced cancers. About the research overall: Every 2 weeks, patients got intravenous ivuxolimab at one of six dose levels (0.01-10 mg/kg). Study results and limitations: CD4+ and CD8+ blood T cells expanded clonally by week 6 at 0.1 to 3.0 mg/kg. Several nonresponders also turned out to have low normalized T-cell clonal expansion. Antigen specificity remained undetermined for the expanded peripheral T cells.

On this clone: Its specificity is not known.

Sequencing used immunoSEQ multiplex PCR; TCRdb keeps in-frame clones, though not all of them. The sample has about 26,000 clones; approximately 83% are singletons. This specimen consisted of CD4+ or CD8+ T cells sorted from blood, obtained in a trial of the OX40 agonist ivuxolimab. The source is an adult with an advanced solid tumor such as melanoma, head and neck, liver or kidney cancer.

This CDR3 reads CASSGDPGTGGNQPQHF. The CDR3 nucleotides read TGTGCCAGCAGTGGAGACCCCGGGACAGGGGGCAATCAGCCCCAGCATTTT. The V gene is TRBV6-1, the J gene TRBJ1-5; TRBD1 matches at 10 bases. Germline V gene data show CDR1 as MNHNS and CDR2 as SASEGT. The CDR3 length is 17 residues. The trim removed 4 bases at V and 2 bases at J, leaving 8 bases unmatched.